Each of the 12 T cell receptor beta chains below was sequenced from the same sample in a study of shared clonotypes between healthy human individuals. Using immunoSEQ multiplex PCR, the repertoire was profiled, and TCRdb retains in-frame clones only, with some absent. The table has some 2.4 million clones, 93% seen once. Sequencing was performed on naive CD4+ T cells from PBMCs. Subset given: CD45RA+ positively selected. The receptor source for this set is a young man in good health. Some clones in this sample may be carry-over from other donors' samples.

As to this clone: This sample includes further DNA sequences coding for the same CDR3. The J gene is TRBJ1-1, the V gene TRBV15, with D possibly matching TRBD1 (5 bases). CDR3 length: 12 residues. CDR1 is LNHNV, CDR2 YYDKDF, per germline (reference sequence). V was cut by 3 bases and J by 5 bases, with 7 bases left in between. The CDR3 loop reads CATSSEGTEAFF. In DNA, the CDR3 is TGTGCCACCAGCAGCGAGGGGACTGAAGCTTTCTTT.

The rearrangement uses TRBV5-1 and TRBJ2-7; 7 bases line up with TRBD2. The germline V gene encodes CDR1 SGHRS and CDR2 YFSETQ. The CDR3 runs 15 residues. V lost 0 bases to trimming and J lost 3 bases; unmatched junction nucleotides: 6. The CDR3 DNA sequence: TGCGCCAGCAGCTTGGGGAGCGGGATTTACTACGAGCAGTACTTC. This encodes CASSLGSGIYYEQYF.

CDR3 DNA sequence: TGTGCCAGCAGCCGCCAGACAGGCCACTATGGCTACACCTTC. The encoded protein is CASSRQTGHYGYTF. V is TRBV5-8 and J is TRBJ1-2; weak D call: TRBD1 (6 bases). The CDR3 loop spans 14 amino acids. Trimming stripped 4 bases from V and 3 bases from J, with 13 bases between. The germline V gene encodes CDR1 SGHTS and CDR2 YDEGEE.

This chain uses TRBV27 with TRBJ1-2, with a tentative D call TRBD1 (5 bases). The germline gives CDR1 MNHEY, CDR2 SMNVEV (reference sequence). V dropped 3 bases and J dropped 5 bases, with 13 bases sitting between them. This CDR3 region has 14 residues. CDR3 in amino acids: CASSFLGTTYGYTF. The CDR3 coding sequence is TGTGCCAGCAGTTTCCTGGGGACTACTTATGGCTACACCTTC.

The V call is TRBV29-1, the J call TRBJ2-7, with TRBD1 matching 8 bases. CDR3 length: 13 residues. The junction had 3 bases not matched to a gene; V was cut back by 2 bases and J by 3 bases. Germline V gene lookup returns CDR1 SQVTM and CDR2 ANQGSEA. The CDR3 loop is CSVESRGHYEQYF. The CDR3 nucleotides are TGCAGCGTTGAATCCAGGGGGCACTACGAGCAGTACTTC.

This chain connects TRBV11-2 to TRBJ2-5, with D possibly matching TRBD2 (5 bases). The V end lost 6 bases, the J end lost 5 bases, and 13 bases lay between the germline ends. Germline CDR1 is SGHAT and CDR2 is FQNNGV. The CDR3 is 13 residues long. CDR3 in amino acids: CASRPRGEETQYF. For the CDR3, the DNA is TGTGCCAGCAGACCCCGTGGGGAGGAGACCCAGTACTTC.

This rearrangement joins TRBV5-1 to TRBJ2-7; perhaps TRBD1 as D (6 bases). This CDR3 has 14 residues. V was clipped by 2 bases and J by 2 bases, with 11 bases between them. Germline loops: CDR1 SGHRS, CDR2 YFSETQ. Here the CDR3 reads CASSFSGVTYEQYF. CDR3 nucleotides: TGCGCCAGCAGCTTTTCAGGGGTCACCTACGAGCAGTACTTC. Supplemented by reference TRBV5-1 and TRBJ2-7, the full variable domain reads KAGVTQTPRYLIKTRGQQVTLSCSPISGHRSVSWYQQTPGQGLQFLFEYFSETQRNKGNFPGRFSGRQFSNSRSEMNVSTLELGDSALYLCASSFSGVTYEQYFGPGTRLTVT.

The chain recombines TRBV4-3 with TRBJ2-2; unclear D gene. The CDR3 consists of 15 residues. V lost 1 base to trimming and J lost 6 bases, with 12 bases between them. The germline V gene has CDR1 LGHNA and CDR2 YSLEER. This CDR3 reads CASSQVTLLPGELFF. As DNA, the CDR3 is TGCGCCAGCAGCCAAGTCACTCTTCTCCCCGGGGAGCTGTTTTTT.

The gene calls are TRBV7-9 and TRBJ1-5; TRBD1 matches at 9 bases. V lost 1 base and J lost 4; bases outside the gene matches: 8. The CDR3 is 17 amino acids. CDR1 and CDR2 (germline): SEHNR, FQNEAQ (reference sequence). Here the CDR3 reads CASSLVDRGFGNQPQHF. The CDR3 nucleotides read TGTGCCAGCAGCTTAGTCGACAGGGGGTTTGGTAATCAGCCCCAGCATTTT.

Regarding this clone: The sample carries other DNA sequences with the same CDR3. The chain carries TRBV6-5 and TRBJ2-5, with 7 bases that match TRBD1. J was trimmed by 5 bases and V by 2 bases; bases with no gene match: 2. The CDR3 has 13 residues. CDR1 and CDR2 (germline): MNHEY, SVGAGI. For the CDR3, the DNA is TGTGCCAGCAGTTACAACAGGGGTGAGACCCAGTACTTC. It codes for CASSYNRGETQYF.

The rearrangement joins TRBV7-9 to TRBJ2-4; tentative D call: TRBD1 (7 bases). From germline, CDR1 is SEHNR and CDR2 FQNEAQ (reference sequence). Trimming removed 0 bases at V and 8 bases at J, with 11 bases between. This CDR3 is built from 14 residues. CDR3 in DNA: TGTGCCAGCAGCTTAGCCGCAGGGGGGCACATTCAGTACTTC. Translated, it gives CASSLAAGGHIQYF.

This chain links TRBV27 with TRBJ2-3, with 7 bases lining up with TRBD1. J lost 4 bases, V lost 3 bases, and 13 bases had no gene match. The CDR3 sequence is 17 residues long. Germline CDR1 MNHEY, CDR2 SMNVEV (reference sequence). CDR3 sequence: CASSFRATGQIPDTQYF. For the CDR3, the DNA is TGTGCCAGCAGTTTCCGGGCGACAGGGCAGATTCCAGATACGCAGTATTTT.